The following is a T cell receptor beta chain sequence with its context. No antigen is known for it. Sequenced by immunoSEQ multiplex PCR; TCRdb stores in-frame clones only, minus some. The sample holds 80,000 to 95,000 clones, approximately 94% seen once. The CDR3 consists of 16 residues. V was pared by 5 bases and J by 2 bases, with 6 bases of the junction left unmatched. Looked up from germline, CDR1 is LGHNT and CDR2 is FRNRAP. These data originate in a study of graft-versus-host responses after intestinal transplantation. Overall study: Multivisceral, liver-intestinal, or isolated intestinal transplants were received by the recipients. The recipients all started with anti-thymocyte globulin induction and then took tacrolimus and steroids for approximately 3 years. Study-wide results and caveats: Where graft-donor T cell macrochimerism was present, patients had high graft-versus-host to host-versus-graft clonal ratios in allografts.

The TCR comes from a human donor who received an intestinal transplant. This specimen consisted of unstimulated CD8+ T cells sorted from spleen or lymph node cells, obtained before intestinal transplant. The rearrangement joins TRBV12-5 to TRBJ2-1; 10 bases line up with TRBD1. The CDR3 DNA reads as TGTGCTAGTGGTCCTACCGGGACAGGGGCCTACAATGAGCAGTTCTTC. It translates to CASGPTGTGAYNEQFF.